The 22 T cell receptor beta chains in this list originate from one sample, sequenced in a study of T cell responses to AZD1222 COVID-19 vaccine. Produced via immunoSEQ multiplex PCR; TCRdb's table is partial and in-frame only. The sample lists 100,000 to 150,000 clones; approximately 91% were seen once. The sequences come from peripheral blood, collected 28 days after the second AZD1222 dose. The receptors were gathered from an adult who received the AZD1222 COVID-19 vaccine.

This clone was seen just once. The gene calls are TRBV2 and TRBJ1-2, with unresolved D. This CDR3 contains 13 residues. The germline gives CDR1 SNHLY, CDR2 FYNNEI. Trimming removed 5 bases from V and 4 bases from J, with 11 bases in between. The chain's CDR3 is CASSPIGSYGYTF. The CDR3 DNA sequence: TGTGCCAGCAGTCCCATAGGGTCCTATGGCTACACCTTC.

V and J are TRBV5-4 and TRBJ1-2; a weak D match, TRBD1 (5 bases). Germline V gene lookup returns CDR1 SGHNT and CDR2 YYREEE (reference sequence). The CDR3 runs to 12 residues. V dropped 4 bases and J dropped 6 bases, with 10 bases sitting between them. CDR3 nucleotide sequence: TGTGCCAGCAGCCCTGACAGAGATGGCTACACCTTC. Translating it yields CASSPDRDGYTF.

The chain recombines TRBV9 with TRBJ2-5; 7 bases align to TRBD2. Germline V gene sequence: CDR1 SGDLS, CDR2 YYNGEE. The length of the CDR3 is 15 residues. V lost 0 bases, J lost 2 bases, and 4 bases stayed unmatched. The CDR3 nucleotides are TGTGCCAGCAGCGTAGCTAGCGGTCTACAAGAGACCCAGTACTTC. Its translation: CASSVASGLQETQYF.

For the CDR3, the DNA is TGTGCCAGCTCACCAAACAGGGTTTATCAATCGGGGGGCTACACCTTC. Protein sequence: CASSPNRVYQSGGYTF. The genes are TRBV18 and TRBJ1-2; D perhaps matches TRBD1 (6 bases). CDR1 and CDR2 from the germline V gene are KGHSH and LQKENI. Trimming pared 2 bases from V and 8 bases from J, leaving 21 bases between. This CDR3 is 16 amino acids long.

The chain joins TRBV30 to TRBJ1-1; tentatively, D is TRBD1 (6 bases). The CDR3 loop spans 14 amino acids. Germline V CDR1 and CDR2: GTSNPN, SVGIG (reference sequence). Trimming stripped 0 bases from V and 3 bases from J, with 11 bases between. The CDR3 sequence: CAWSVGRGDTEAFF. The CDR3 DNA is TGTGCCTGGAGTGTAGGCAGGGGTGACACTGAAGCTTTCTTT.

The genes are TRBV9 and TRBJ1-4, with 7 bases matching TRBD1. The V and J ends lost 4 bases and 5 bases, in that order; junction bases with no gene match: 8. CDR1 is SGDLS, CDR2 YYNGEE, per germline. There are 15 residues in the CDR3. The CDR3 spells CASSPGTAVNEKLFF. Here the CDR3 DNA reads TGTGCCAGCAGCCCCGGGACAGCGGTAAATGAAAAACTGTTTTTT.

This chain joins TRBV29-1 and TRBJ1-2; D unresolved. V lost 1 base to trimming and J lost 0 bases, with 9 bases between them. There are 14 residues in the CDR3. Germline V gene sequence: CDR1 SQVTM, CDR2 ANQGSEA. CDR3 bases: TGCAGCGTTGAAGGCGAGCAGTCTAACTATGGCTACACCTTC. As protein: CSVEGEQSNYGYTF.

The CDR3 nucleotides read TGTGCCAGCAGCCATCTGAGGACAGATGCCTATGGCTACACCTTC. Amino acids: CASSHLRTDAYGYTF. The chain is built from TRBV3-1 (or the pseudogene TRBV3-2) and TRBJ1-2; D is possibly TRBD1 (6 bases). Germline V gene lookup returns CDR1 LGHDT and CDR2 YNNKEL (reference sequence). Deletions cut 3 bases from V and 4 bases from J, with 15 bases between. CDR3 length equals 15 residues.

This clone was seen once. The genes are TRBV2 and TRBJ2-3, with TRBD2 matching over 8 bases. The CDR3 consists of 16 residues. Germline V lookup: CDR1 SNHLY, CDR2 FYNNEI. After removal of 7 bases from V and 0 bases from J, the junction contained 9 bases not matched to a gene. This CDR3 is CASTPLADQSTDTQYF. CDR3 bases: TGTGCCAGCACTCCACTAGCGGACCAGAGCACAGATACGCAGTATTTT.

Here the CDR3 DNA reads TGCAGCGTTGAAGATCCCGTCCAAGAGACCCAGTACTTC. This gives the protein CSVEDPVQETQYF. The chain carries TRBV29-1 and TRBJ2-5; D unresolved. The germline gives CDR1 SQVTM, CDR2 ANQGSEA. Trimming removed 0 bases at V and 1 base at J, with 6 bases between. CDR3 length: 13 residues. The entire variable domain, with the rest obtained from reference TRBV29-1 and TRBJ2-5, is as follows: SAVISQKPSRDICQRGTSLTIQCQVDSQVTMMFWYRQQPGQSLTLIATANQGSEATYESGFVIDKFPISRPNLTFSTLTVSNMSPEDSSIYLCSVEDPVQETQYFGPGTRLLVL.

This sequence joins TRBV29-1 and TRBJ1-2; possible D gene TRBD1, 6 bases. V was trimmed by 6 bases and J by 2 bases, leaving 10 bases between them. The CDR3 is made up of 12 amino acids. Germline-derived CDR1 and CDR2 are SQVTM and ANQGSEA. CDR3 region: CSVTTGNYGYTF. The CDR3 DNA reads as TGCAGCGTGACGACAGGCAACTATGGCTACACCTTC.

The rearrangement joins TRBV24-1 to TRBJ1-2; tentative D call: TRBD1 (5 bases). CDR1 is KGHDR, CDR2 SFDVKD, per germline. V lost 6 bases and J 10 bases, leaving 14 bases between the germline ends. The CDR3 is made up of 12 amino acids. In DNA form, the CDR3 reads TGTGCCACCAGTACGTCCACAGGATACTACACCTTC. Its protein is CATSTSTGYYTF.

The chain links TRBV6-5 to TRBJ1-3; D is uncertain. CDR3 length equals 14 residues. With 0 bases removed from V and 11 bases from J, the gap between germline ends came to 14 bases. Germline-derived CDR1 and CDR2 are MNHEY and SVGAGI. CDR3 in amino acids: CASSYSLGSLSIYF. CDR3 DNA: TGTGCCAGCAGTTACTCTTTGGGGTCCCTATCCATATATTTT.

This clone was observed a single time. The J gene is TRBJ1-3, the V gene TRBV7-7, with TRBD1 identical over 7 bases. The germline CDR1 and CDR2 sequences are SSHAT and FNYEAQ (reference sequence). J lost 0 bases, V lost 1 base, and 0 bases had no gene match. The CDR3 has 15 amino acids. CDR3 region: CASSLGTGSGNTIYF. CDR3 in DNA: TGTGCCAGCAGCTTAGGGACAGGCTCTGGAAACACCATATATTTT.

The CDR3 coding sequence is TGTGCCACCAGCAGACAAGCGGGGGAGGGCAATGAGCAGTTCTTC. It specifies CATSRQAGEGNEQFF. This rearrangement joins TRBV15 to TRBJ2-1, with 8 bases identical to TRBD2. The CDR3 runs 15 residues. The germline CDR1 and CDR2 sequences are LNHNV and YYDKDF (reference sequence). V lost 2 bases to trimming and J lost 6 bases; unmatched junction nucleotides: 6.

The chain's CDR3 is CASNRGGVAKTQYF. CDR3 DNA sequence: TGTGCCAGCAACCGGGGAGGGGTCGCAAAGACCCAGTACTTC. The chain employs TRBV28 and TRBJ2-5; TRBD2 matches 7 bases. CDR1 and CDR2 from the germline V gene are MDHEN and SYDVKM. The V gene end was trimmed by 7 bases and the J gene end by 6 bases; junction bases not matched to a gene: 11. CDR3 length: 14 residues.

The chain has TRBV6-5 and TRBJ1-1; D is unresolved. The CDR3 sequence is 14 residues long. V lost 3 bases to trimming and J lost 5 bases, with 13 bases between them. Germline values: CDR1 MNHEY, CDR2 SVGAGI. CDR3 sequence (DNA): TGTGCCAGCAGTTATCTTAGGTATGGGACTGAAGCTTTCTTT. Its translation: CASSYLRYGTEAFF.

The rearrangement joins TRBV5-1 to TRBJ2-2, with D hard to call. Between the trimmed V and J ends, which lost 3 bases and 5 bases, there was a span of 11 bases. Germline-derived CDR1 and CDR2 are SGHRS and YFSETQ. The CDR3 is 14 amino acids. CDR3 protein: CASSWRSATGELFF. CDR3 bases: TGCGCCAGCAGCTGGCGTTCGGCAACCGGGGAGCTGTTTTTT.

The chain uses TRBV9 and TRBJ2-6; D ambiguous. Germline values: CDR1 SGDLS, CDR2 YYNGEE. There are 15 residues in the CDR3. V lost 4 bases, J lost 0 bases, and 8 bases lay in between. The CDR3 protein is CASSPYYSGANVLTF. CDR3 nucleotides: TGTGCCAGCAGCCCATATTACTCTGGGGCCAACGTCCTGACTTTC.

This chain connects TRBV4-2 to TRBJ1-2, with D possibly being TRBD1 (6 bases). V lost 8 bases and J 7 bases, leaving 23 bases between the germline ends. Per the germline V gene, CDR1 is LGHNA and CDR2 is YNFKEQ. CDR3 size: 15 residues. CDR3 coding DNA: TGTGCCAGCGACGGACGGGGGGCTGGGGTTCTTGGCTACACCTTC. This encodes CASDGRGAGVLGYTF.

The chain has TRBV2 and TRBJ1-5; a possible D gene is TRBD1 (5 bases). The CDR3 runs to 14 residues. Germline V gene data show CDR1 as SNHLY and CDR2 as FYNNEI. Deletions cut 7 bases from V and 0 bases from J, with 10 bases between. The CDR3 reads CASTGVYSNQPQHF. The DNA for the CDR3 is TGTGCCAGCACGGGGGTGTATAGCAATCAGCCCCAGCATTTT.

V gene TRBV7-8 combines with J gene TRBJ1-6, with no clear D. V lost 5 bases and J lost 9, with 14 bases in between. Germline loops: CDR1 SGHVS, CDR2 FQNEAQ. The CDR3 is 14 amino acids. DNA for the CDR3: TGTGCCAGCAGCGCCCGGGGTGGAGGTTCACCCCTCCACTTT. Translation gives CASSARGGGSPLHF.